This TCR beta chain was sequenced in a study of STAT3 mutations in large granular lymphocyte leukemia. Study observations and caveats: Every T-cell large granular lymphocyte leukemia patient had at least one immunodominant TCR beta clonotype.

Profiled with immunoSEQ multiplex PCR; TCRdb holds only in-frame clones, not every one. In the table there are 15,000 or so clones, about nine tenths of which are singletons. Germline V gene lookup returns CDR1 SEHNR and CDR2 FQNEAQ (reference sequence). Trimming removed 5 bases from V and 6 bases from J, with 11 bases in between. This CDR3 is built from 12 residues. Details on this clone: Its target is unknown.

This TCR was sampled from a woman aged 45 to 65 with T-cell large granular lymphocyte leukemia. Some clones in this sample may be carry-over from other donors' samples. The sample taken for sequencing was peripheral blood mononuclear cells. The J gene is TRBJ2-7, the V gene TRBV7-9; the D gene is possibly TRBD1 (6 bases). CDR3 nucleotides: TGTGCCAGCAGCCGAACAGGGTTCGAGCAGTACTTC. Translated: CASSRTGFEQYF.